This T cell receptor (beta chain) was sequenced in a study of blood T cell repertoires in COVID-19. Study-level background: Researchers got acute and convalescent COVID-19 samples from the United States, Italy and Spain. Nucleic acid was either cDNA or gDNA, and it came from T cells, B-cell-depleted T cells, or PBMCs.

The CDR3 extends over 13 amino acids. Trimming took off 1 base at V and 8 bases at J, with 11 bases between the two ends. CDR1 is SGHTA, CDR2 FQGNSA, per germline. Sequenced by immunoSEQ multiplex PCR; TCRdb stores in-frame clones only, minus some. This sample carries 150,000 or so clones, approximately 90% of them seen once, and the ten largest clones take approximately 4.3%. Donors were grouped by their self-reported clinical history. Recovery among Cohort 3 donors was established by two negative PCRs, clearance, or symptom resolution. This clonotype was obtained from a man in his fifties or sixties who had recovered from COVID-19. Material for sequencing was PBMCs or T cells enriched from blood (not recorded which). The gene calls are TRBV7-2 and TRBJ1-2, with D possibly being TRBD1 (5 bases). CDR3 sequence: CASSLDLGGGYTF. The CDR3 DNA sequence: TGTGCCAGCAGCTTAGACCTCGGGGGAGGCTACACCTTC.